A single T cell receptor (beta chain) is shown here with its context. As yet, its antigen is unknown. The authors made TCR cDNA by 5'RACE template switching, adding a universal primer site and UMIs. TCRdb redid the calling of the 5' RACE reads with MiXCR, one entry per CDR3 protein. The data show hundreds of thousands of distinct CDR3 sequences, with around 5.2% seen just once and less than 3.5% held by the top ten. The entry originates in a study of T cells after yellow fever vaccination. Study outcomes and limitations: A faster peak, day 5 versus 15, was reached by the weaker secondary response. Abundant bulk-derived clonotypes could contaminate FACS-sorted repertoires. The CD4 compartment and the CD8 compartment contained a small share of clonotypes in common.

CDR1 and CDR2 from the germline V gene are LGHNA and YSLEER. V lost 0 bases and J lost 1; bases outside the gene matches: 20. The CDR3 extends over 22 amino acids. Sample: CD4+ T cells sorted from PBMCs, taken on the day of the yellow fever booster vaccination. The clonotype originates from a man between 18 and 35 years old who received the YFV17D yellow fever vaccine. J is TRBJ2-3 and V is TRBV4-3; 9 positions agree with TRBD2. Written as DNA, the CDR3 is TGCGCCAGCAGCCAAGACGCAATTCGGTGGGCGGGGGGGCCGAGGGGCACAGATACGCAGTATTTT. Its translation is CASSQDAIRWAGGPRGTDTQYF.